This TCR beta chain was identified in a study of Graves' ophthalmopathy and Graves' hyperthyroidism. Study context: Absence of ophthalmopathy within 18 months of follow-up defined stable hyperthyroidism.

As for this clonotype: Its matching antigen is unknown.

Study results and limitations: Most expanded clonotypes from thyroid (those above 0.001 frequency) were also found in blood.

RNA transcripts yielded amplified TCR beta CDR3 regions. The workflow started with a first-round RT-PCR run with HTBI primers and then moved on to a second-round multiplex PCR. From the multiplex PCR reads, TCRdb called clonotypes with MiXCR, one entry per CDR3 protein. The repertoire consists of about 1.1 million distinct CDR3 sequences, with 35% to 45% occurring once and the leading ten covering around 10%. The V and J ends lost 3 bases and 11 bases respectively, with 11 bases between them. The germline V gene encodes CDR1 DFQATT and CDR2 SNEGSKA (reference sequence). The CDR3 has 11 residues. People with hyperthyroidism were aged 18 to 65 and newly diagnosed, under 2 months' duration. Uncontrolled infections, other autoimmune diseases, pregnancy or lactation barred patients from enrollment.

This receptor was taken from an adult man with Graves' hyperthyroidism. The V and J genes are TRBV20-1 and TRBJ1-5; D remains ambiguous. What was sequenced was peripheral blood or thyroid tissue (not recorded which). CDR3 sequence: CSASPLETQHF. In nucleotides, the CDR3 is TGCAGTGCTAGCCCACTAGAGACCCAGCATTTT.